The 8 T cell receptor beta chains given below trace back to one sample, sequenced in a study of graft-versus-host responses after intestinal transplantation. The method was immunoSEQ multiplex PCR; TCRdb's version includes in-frame clones alone and lacks a portion of them. The sample shows roughly 70,000 clones, more than 90% of them seen only once. Source: bone marrow, taken around 720 days after intestinal transplantation. The receptors originated from a human patient who received an intestinal transplant, so some T cells may come from the graft donor.

The V call is TRBV28, the J call TRBJ2-4; D is undetermined. Germline V gene lookup returns CDR1 MDHEN and CDR2 SYDVKM. V lost 5 bases and J 10 bases, leaving 12 bases between the germline ends. The CDR3 has 12 residues. The CDR3 nucleotides are TGTGCCAGCAGTCCGGAGACTGATATTCAGTACTTC. It encodes CASSPETDIQYF.

V usage is TRBV28 and J usage is TRBJ1-5, with D maybe TRBD1 (6 bases). The CDR3 is 15 amino acids. V was cut by 6 bases and J by 7 bases, with 19 bases left in between. CDR1 is MDHEN and CDR2 is SYDVKM in the germline V gene. CDR3 DNA sequence: TGTGCCAGCAGAACCTCCACAGGGCCGGGGCAGCCCCAGCATTTT. Translation: CASRTSTGPGQPQHF.

The chain links TRBV10-3 to TRBJ2-1, with TRBD1 identical over 9 bases. CDR3 length equals 15 residues. Germline V lookup: CDR1 ENHRY, CDR2 SYGVKD. V was clipped by 6 bases and J by 0 bases; unmatched bases: 3. The CDR3 nucleotides read TGTGCCATCAGGATGACAGGGGGCTCCTACAATGAGCAGTTCTTC. As protein: CAIRMTGGSYNEQFF.

The chain has TRBV6-5 and TRBJ1-2; a weak D match, TRBD1 (5 bases). There are 16 residues in the CDR3. The germline V gene encodes CDR1 MNHEY and CDR2 SVGAGI. V lost 4 bases and J lost 3, with 18 bases in between. CDR3 sequence reads: CASSFSPVRVDYGYTF. Here the CDR3 DNA reads TGTGCCAGCAGTTTCTCTCCGGTCAGGGTCGACTATGGCTACACCTTC.

The V and J genes are TRBV18 and TRBJ2-3; tentatively, D is TRBD1 (6 bases). The CDR3 totals 15 residues. From germline, CDR1 is KGHSH and CDR2 LQKENI. Trimming took 6 bases from V and 1 from J, leaving 14 bases between them. Written as DNA, the CDR3 is TGTGCCAGCTCCTTTTATGCAGGGGGCACAGATACGCAGTATTTT. Protein sequence: CASSFYAGGTDTQYF.

The chain couples TRBV28 to TRBJ2-1; D ambiguous. CDR3 length equals 14 residues. CDR1 is MDHEN and CDR2 is SYDVKM in the germline V gene. Trimming took 4 bases from V and 7 from J, leaving 14 bases between them. The CDR3 sequence is CASSSIHGWNEQFF. The CDR3 DNA sequence: TGTGCCAGCAGTTCCATACACGGATGGAATGAGCAGTTCTTC.

This chain links TRBV5-4 with TRBJ2-1, with no clear D. Between the trimmed V and J ends, which lost 0 bases and 5 bases, there was a span of 12 bases. This CDR3 has 15 residues. Germline-derived CDR1 and CDR2 are SGHNT and YYREEE (reference sequence). CDR3 region: CASSLGFSRDNEQFF. In DNA, the CDR3 is TGTGCCAGCAGCTTGGGTTTCAGCAGAGACAATGAGCAGTTCTTC.

V and J are TRBV29-1 and TRBJ2-1, with 8 bases identical to TRBD2. The CDR3 sequence is 15 residues long. Germline V lookup: CDR1 SQVTM, CDR2 ANQGSEA. V lost 8 bases to trimming and J lost 2 bases; unmatched junction nucleotides: 11. CDR3 sequence: CSSTRGGDPYNEQFF. Here the CDR3 DNA reads TGCAGCTCGACTCGGGGGGGGGACCCCTACAATGAGCAGTTCTTC.